Shown below are 4 T cell receptor beta chains from a single sample sequenced in a study of blood T cell repertoires in COVID-19. The method was immunoSEQ multiplex PCR; TCRdb's version includes in-frame clones alone and lacks a portion of them. The table lists 200,000 to 250,000 clones, roughly four fifths of them singletons. Sequencing was done on a sample of PBMCs or T cells enriched from blood (not recorded which). The receptors here all came from a woman aged 60 to 75 who had recovered from COVID-19.

The V gene is TRBV4-3, the J gene TRBJ2-4, with a possible D match to TRBD2 (5 bases). CDR1 LGHNA and CDR2 YSLEER come from the germline V gene. V was cut by 0 bases and J by 5 bases, with 20 bases left in between. This CDR3 contains 18 residues. The CDR3 DNA sequence: TGCGCCAGCAGCCAAGATCCGGGTTTTGTGAGCGGCGAAAACATTCAGTACTTC. This codes for CASSQDPGFVSGENIQYF.

The chain joins TRBV10-3 to TRBJ2-7, with 9 positions matching TRBD1. This CDR3 spans 13 amino acids. The germline V gene has CDR1 ENHRY and CDR2 SYGVKD. The V and J ends lost 3 bases and 6 bases, in that order; junction bases with no gene match: 3. The DNA of the CDR3 is TGTGCCATCAGTGATCACAGGGGGCGCGAGCAGTACTTC. Translating it yields CAISDHRGREQYF.

V is TRBV15 and J is TRBJ1-3; possible D gene TRBD1, 5 bases. The CDR3 length is 16 residues. V shed 0 bases and J shed 0 bases, with 9 bases lying between them. Germline V lookup: CDR1 LNHNV, CDR2 YYDKDF (reference sequence). Here the CDR3 reads CATSRDQGSSGNTIYF. The CDR3 DNA follows: TGTGCCACCAGCAGAGATCAGGGTAGCTCTGGAAACACCATATATTTT. The whole variable domain, filled in from reference TRBV15 and TRBJ1-3, reads DAMVIQNPRYQVTQFGKPVTLSCSQTLNHNVMYWYQQKSSQAPKLLFHYYDKDFNNEADTPDNFQSRRPNTSFCFLDIRSPGLGDTAMYLCATSRDQGSSGNTIYFGEGSWLTVV.

Only one count was recorded for this clone. In nucleotides, the CDR3 is TGTGCCAGCAGCCCCACCTGGCGGGGGGCTTCGGAAAAACTGTTTTTT. Amino acid sequence: CASSPTWRGASEKLFF. This chain joins TRBV7-9 and TRBJ1-4; a weak D match, TRBD1 (6 bases). The CDR3 length is 16 residues. V was cut by 5 bases and J by 8 bases, with 21 bases left in between. Germline V gene lookup returns CDR1 SEHNR and CDR2 FQNEAQ (reference sequence).